Below, 12 T cell receptor beta chains from the same sample are listed, as sequenced in a study of technical replicates of blood from a handful of donors. Generated by immunoSEQ multiplex PCR, the TCRdb table keeps only in-frame clones and is missing some. Counted here are some 71,000 clones, about 97% occurring once; the ten biggest clones make up under 0.2%. Sequencing was done on a sample of T cells isolated from PBMCs. These receptors all come from a human donor in good health.

The V call is TRBV28, the J call TRBJ2-7; TRBD1 matches at 7 bases. Germline V gene sequence: CDR1 MDHEN, CDR2 SYDVKM. This CDR3 region has 13 residues. The V and J ends lost 6 bases and 6 bases, in that order; junction bases with no gene match: 8. This chain's CDR3 is CASSGKTGREQYF. CDR3 DNA sequence: TGTGCCAGCAGCGGTAAGACAGGGCGCGAGCAGTACTTC.

The CDR3, as DNA: TGTGCCAGCAAGGACTCATCCTACGAGCAGTACTTC. Protein: CASKDSSYEQYF. V gene TRBV11-3 combines with J gene TRBJ2-7; D possibly corresponds to TRBD2 (5 bases). There are 12 residues in the CDR3. Germline V CDR1 and CDR2: SGHNT, YENEEA. V was trimmed by 7 bases and J by 1 base, leaving 8 bases between them.

The chain is built from TRBV9 and TRBJ2-5; 11 bases align to TRBD1. Germline V gene lookup returns CDR1 SGDLS and CDR2 YYNGEE. After removal of 4 bases from V and 4 bases from J, the junction contained 9 bases not matched to a gene. The CDR3 runs to 16 residues. DNA of the CDR3: TGTGCCAGCAGCATAGGACAGGGGGCGGTTCGAGAGACCCAGTACTTC. Protein sequence: CASSIGQGAVRETQYF.

This rearrangement joins TRBV5-1 to TRBJ2-5; D not resolved. The CDR3 loop spans 13 amino acids. V lost 4 bases and J 5 bases, leaving 12 bases between the germline ends. The germline CDR1 and CDR2 sequences are SGHRS and YFSETQ. The CDR3 nucleotides are TGCGCCAGCAGCCCAGACGGCAGGGAGACCCAGTACTTC. Its translation is CASSPDGRETQYF.

CDR3 sequence reads: CASSQVEHSAVYVNIQYF. As DNA, the CDR3 is TGCGCCAGCAGCCAAGTCGAACATTCCGCAGTGTACGTTAACATTCAGTACTTC. The chain employs TRBV4-1 and TRBJ2-4, with D unresolved. CDR1 MGHRA and CDR2 YSYEKL come from the germline V gene. The CDR3 loop spans 18 amino acids. Deletions cut 1 base from V and 7 bases from J, with 23 bases between.

CDR3: CASSLRVQETQYF. CDR3 DNA sequence: TGTGCCAGCAGCTTGCGGGTCCAAGAGACCCAGTACTTC. V and J are TRBV7-9 and TRBJ2-5; weak D call: TRBD2 (5 bases). The germline V and J ends were trimmed by 3 bases and 1 base, with 6 bases remaining between them. Germline assignment: CDR1 SEHNR and CDR2 FQNEAQ (reference sequence). The CDR3 covers 13 residues.

The chain is built from TRBV5-1 and TRBJ2-3; 7 bases fit TRBD1. The V gene's germline CDR1 is SGHRS and CDR2 YFSETQ. The CDR3 sequence is 15 residues long. The J segment lost 3 bases and the V segment lost 0 bases, leaving 4 bases of the junction unmatched. The CDR3 sequence is CASSLVEQGTDTQYF. DNA for the CDR3: TGCGCCAGCAGCTTGGTAGAACAGGGGACAGATACGCAGTATTTT. Full variable domain (missing parts from reference TRBV5-1 and TRBJ2-3): KAGVTQTPRYLIKTRGQQVTLSCSPISGHRSVSWYQQTPGQGLQFLFEYFSETQRNKGNFPGRFSGRQFSNSRSEMNVSTLELGDSALYLCASSLVEQGTDTQYFGPGTRLTVL.

This rearrangement joins TRBV5-1 to TRBJ2-7, with 9 bases matching TRBD2. V shed 2 bases, J shed 1 base, and the junction held 7 bases outside the gene matches. The CDR3 runs 16 residues. Germline V gene lookup returns CDR1 SGHRS and CDR2 YFSETQ. The DNA for the CDR3 is TGCGCCAGCAGCTTCGGGCTAGCGGGACTTTCCTACGAGCAGTACTTC. Protein product: CASSFGLAGLSYEQYF.

V gene TRBV9 combines with J gene TRBJ1-1, with 7 bases identical to TRBD1. Per the germline V gene, CDR1 is SGDLS and CDR2 is YYNGEE. The J segment lost 4 bases and the V segment lost 6 bases, leaving 9 bases of the junction unmatched. The CDR3 is 14 amino acids. The chain's CDR3 is CASTLGTGATEAFF. For the CDR3, the DNA is TGTGCCAGCACCTTAGGCACAGGGGCCACTGAAGCTTTCTTT.

J is TRBJ2-7 and V is TRBV7-9; 11 nucleotides line up with TRBD2. Unmatched junction bases numbered 3, after V lost 0 bases and J lost 2 bases. The CDR3 spans 16 residues. The V gene's germline CDR1 is SEHNR and CDR2 FQNEAQ (reference sequence). For the CDR3, the DNA is TGTGCCAGCAGCTTAGCGGGACTAGCGGATACCTACGAGCAGTACTTC. It is translated as CASSLAGLADTYEQYF.

This chain uses TRBV5-5 with TRBJ2-7; 8 bases are shared with TRBD2. Germline lookup yields CDR1 SGHKS and CDR2 YYEKEE (reference sequence). The CDR3 runs 14 residues. V dropped 5 bases and J dropped 4; count of bases not matched to a gene: 8. In nucleotides, the CDR3 is TGTGCCAGCAGTTTAGCGGGGCCAAAATACGAGCAGTACTTC. Encoded protein: CASSLAGPKYEQYF.

This clone was observed a few times. The chain couples TRBV6-5 to TRBJ1-2; maybe TRBD1 (6 bases). The ends were cut back, 5 bases at V and 5 bases at J, with 6 bases in the middle. Germline loops: CDR1 MNHEY, CDR2 SVGAGI. The CDR3 has 11 residues. CDR3 sequence (DNA): TGTGCCAGCAGTACAGGGTATGGCTACACCTTC. Protein: CASSTGYGYTF.